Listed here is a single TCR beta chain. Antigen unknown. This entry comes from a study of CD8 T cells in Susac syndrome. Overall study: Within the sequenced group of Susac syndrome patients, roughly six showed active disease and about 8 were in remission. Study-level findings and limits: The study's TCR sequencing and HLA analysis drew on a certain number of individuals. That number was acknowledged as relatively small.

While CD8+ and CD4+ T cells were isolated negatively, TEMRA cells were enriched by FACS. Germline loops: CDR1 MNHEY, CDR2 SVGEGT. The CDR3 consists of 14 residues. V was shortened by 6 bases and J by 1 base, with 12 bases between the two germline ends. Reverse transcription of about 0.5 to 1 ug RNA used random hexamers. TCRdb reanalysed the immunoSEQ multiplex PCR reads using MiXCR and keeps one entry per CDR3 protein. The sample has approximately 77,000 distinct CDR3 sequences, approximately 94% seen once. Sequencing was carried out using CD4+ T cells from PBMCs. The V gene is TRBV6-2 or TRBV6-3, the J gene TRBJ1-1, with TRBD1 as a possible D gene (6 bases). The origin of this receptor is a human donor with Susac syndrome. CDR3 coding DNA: TGTGCCAGCAGATCCCGGACAGAGAACACTGAAGCTTTCTTT. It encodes CASRSRTENTEAFF.